Included here is one TCR beta chain sequence, with context. Clones were sequenced by immunoSEQ multiplex PCR, and TCRdb holds only the in-frame ones, with some missing. This table holds about 24,000 clones, around two thirds found once. CDR3 length equals 12 residues. CDR1 is SGHVS, CDR2 FNYEAQ, per germline. V lost 4 bases, J lost 4 bases, and 5 bases lay in between. The data derive from a study of OX40 agonist ivuxolimab in advanced cancers. The sequence came from an adult with an advanced solid tumor such as melanoma, head and neck, liver or kidney cancer. This chain joins TRBV7-6 and TRBJ1-5, with no clear D. The material sequenced was CD4+ or CD8+ T cells sorted from blood, taken in a trial of the OX40 agonist ivuxolimab. CDR3 DNA sequence: TGTGCCAGCAGCTCCGCTAATCAGCCCCAGCATTTT. As protein: CASSSANQPQHF.